Listed here are 4 T cell receptor beta chains from one sample, sequenced in a study of CD8 T cells in Susac syndrome. With random hexamers, about 0.5 to 1 ug RNA was reverse transcribed. TCRdb re-called the immunoSEQ multiplex PCR reads through MiXCR, storing one row per CDR3 protein. In the table there are a few hundred thousand distinct CDR3 sequences, 85% of which are singletons. What was sequenced was CD8+ T cells from PBMCs. These receptors were obtained from a human donor with multiple sclerosis.

The rearrangement links TRBV5-1 to TRBJ2-3; TRBD2 agrees at 9 bases. V shed 0 bases and J 2 bases; nucleotides not matched to a gene: 7. Germline CDR1 is SGHRS and CDR2 is YFSETQ. The CDR3 sequence is 17 residues long. The CDR3 spells CASSLAATSGFTDTQYF. In DNA, the CDR3 is TGCGCCAGCAGCTTGGCCGCGACTAGCGGCTTCACAGATACGCAGTATTTT. Drawing the rest from reference TRBV5-1 and TRBJ2-3, the complete variable domain is KAGVTQTPRYLIKTRGQQVTLSCSPISGHRSVSWYQQTPGQGLQFLFEYFSETQRNKGNFPGRFSGRQFSNSRSEMNVSTLELGDSALYLCASSLAATSGFTDTQYFGPGTRLTVL.

The V call is TRBV11-2, the J call TRBJ2-1; 7 bases agree with TRBD2. Trimming removed 6 bases from V and 3 bases from J; junction bases left unmatched: 26. The V gene's germline CDR1 is SGHAT and CDR2 FQNNGV. The CDR3 consists of 21 residues. CDR3 nucleotide sequence: TGTGCCAGCAGGCTGATCCGGGAGGCTAGCGGACCCAAAGGGGTCTACAATGAGCAGTTCTTC. Translated: CASRLIREASGPKGVYNEQFF.

The chain recombines TRBV27 with TRBJ2-3; TRBD2 might be the D (5 bases). This CDR3 has 14 amino acids. The germline V gene encodes CDR1 MNHEY and CDR2 SMNVEV (reference sequence). Between the trimmed V and J ends, which lost 5 bases and 4 bases, there was a span of 13 bases. The CDR3 region is CASSPGVLADTQYF. CDR3 in DNA: TGTGCCAGCAGTCCCGGGGTCCTCGCAGATACGCAGTATTTT.

The chain recombines TRBV27 with TRBJ2-1, with D possibly matching TRBD2 (6 bases). Per the germline V gene, CDR1 is MNHEY and CDR2 is SMNVEV (reference sequence). The length of the CDR3 is 15 residues. V was pared by 6 bases and J by 7 bases, with 19 bases between. CDR3 DNA sequence: TGTGCCAGCAGCCACCTACTAGCCCAGACAAATGAGCAGTTCTTC. This translates into CASSHLLAQTNEQFF.